This TCR beta chain appears in the sequencing data of a study of blood T cell repertoires in COVID-19. On the study more broadly: From the United States, Italy and Spain came samples of acute and convalescent COVID-19.

Sequencing used immunoSEQ multiplex PCR; TCRdb keeps in-frame clones, though not all of them. This sample has 50,000 to 65,000 clones; approximately 88% occur once, and the top ten carry 15% to 20%. Those enrolled in Seattle joined during active infection and were followed longitudinally afterward. Unmatched junction bases numbered 17, after V lost 6 bases and J lost 7 bases. CDR3 length: 16 amino acids. CDR1 SNHLY and CDR2 FYNNEI come from the germline V gene. The sample comprised peripheral blood. The chain links TRBV2 to TRBJ2-7, with 8 nucleotides matching TRBD2. This clonotype was sampled from a man aged 55-75 years with COVID-19, enrolled during active disease. CDR3 loop: CASRGGLATYEGEQYF. CDR3 bases: TGTGCCAGCAGGGGAGGACTAGCCACATATGAGGGGGAGCAGTACTTC.